These 18 T cell receptor beta chains were sequenced from one sample in a study of shared clonotypes between healthy human individuals. Some clones are missing from TCRdb's copy, which holds only in-frame ones; the method was immunoSEQ multiplex PCR. The repertoire holds about 2.4 million clones, with approximately 90% as singletons. The sequencing input was naive CD4+ T cells sorted from blood. Subset: CD45RA+ positively selected. The receptors stem from a man younger than 35 in good health.

V is TRBV5-4 and J is TRBJ2-3; TRBD1 aligns across 8 bases. After removal of 4 bases from V and 2 bases from J, the junction contained 9 bases not matched to a gene. CDR3 length: 16 residues. The V gene's germline CDR1 is SGHNT and CDR2 YYREEE (reference sequence). Here the CDR3 reads CASSPRQGLATDTQYF. CDR3 DNA: TGTGCCAGCAGCCCCCGACAGGGGTTAGCCACAGATACGCAGTATTTT.

The chain carries TRBV12-5 and TRBJ2-7; 16 positions match TRBD2. V dropped 9 bases and J dropped 2; count of bases not matched to a gene: 4. The CDR3 consists of 15 residues. Germline V gives CDR1 LGHNT, CDR2 FRNRAP. This chain's CDR3 is CASQGTSGRAYEQYF. Written as DNA, the CDR3 is TGTGCTAGCCAAGGGACTAGCGGGAGGGCCTACGAGCAGTACTTC.

A note on this clone: Other DNA sequences of this sample code for an identical CDR3. The chain couples TRBV19 to TRBJ2-1; TRBD2 aligns across 13 bases. The CDR3 length is 16 residues. Germline CDR1 and CDR2: LNHDA and SQIVND (reference sequence). Unmatched junction bases numbered 3, after V lost 3 bases and J lost 4 bases. CDR3 coding DNA: TGTGCCAGTAGTATTGGGACTAGCGGGATTTACAATGAGCAGTTCTTC. Protein sequence: CASSIGTSGIYNEQFF.

The DNA for the CDR3 is TGTGCCAGCAGTGAACAGGGGGTACATTTTGGAAACACCATATATTTT. This gives the protein CASSEQGVHFGNTIYF. The chain links TRBV6-1 to TRBJ1-3; 7 positions agree with TRBD1. The V gene's germline CDR1 is MNHNS and CDR2 SASEGT. Trimming at V came to 2 bases and at J to 3 bases, leaving 7 bases not matched to a gene. The CDR3 runs to 16 residues.

This chain joins TRBV6-5 and TRBJ1-6, with D possibly TRBD1 on 6 matching bases. Germline values: CDR1 MNHEY, CDR2 SVGAGI. The CDR3 sequence is 15 residues long. V shed 6 bases and J shed 0 bases, with 9 bases lying between them. The CDR3 loop is CASSLQGSYNSPLHF. Here the CDR3 DNA reads TGTGCCAGCAGCCTACAGGGCTCCTATAATTCACCCCTCCACTTT.

About this clone: In the same sample, other DNA sequences code for this CDR3. The gene calls are TRBV4-1 and TRBJ2-7, with D unresolved. There are 12 residues in the CDR3. Trimming cost V 3 bases and J 4 bases, with 7 bases left between them. Germline CDR1 reads MGHRA; CDR2 reads YSYEKL. The CDR3 DNA follows: TGCGCCAGCAGCCAGGATGGTTACGAGCAGTACTTC. It codes for CASSQDGYEQYF.

The rearrangement links TRBV11-2 to TRBJ1-1; D is possibly TRBD1 (6 bases). The V end was cut by 1 base, the J end by 4 bases, with 10 bases between. The CDR3 has 14 amino acids. Germline CDR1 SGHAT, CDR2 FQNNGV. The DNA of the CDR3 is TGTGCCAGCAGCTTAGCAGGGGTCCTCACTGAAGCTTTCTTT. Its translation: CASSLAGVLTEAFF.

This rearrangement joins TRBV10-3 to TRBJ2-5; perhaps TRBD1 as D (7 bases). The CDR3 contains 15 residues. V lost 10 bases, J lost 2 bases, and 20 bases lay in between. In germline, CDR1 is ENHRY, CDR2 SYGVKD. CDR3 nucleotide sequence: TGTGCCACCCGGGGGAGTGGGGGACAGCAAGAGACCCAGTACTTC. As protein: CATRGSGGQQETQYF.

This clone appeared a single time. The rearrangement uses TRBV4-3 and TRBJ1-1, with D possibly TRBD1 on 6 matching bases. Germline CDR1 LGHNA, CDR2 YSLEER. The CDR3 covers 15 residues. Trimming left V 6 bases short and J 1 base short, with 15 bases between. CDR3 region: CASSHLGGGNTEAFF. The DNA of the CDR3 is TGCGCCAGCAGTCACTTGGGAGGGGGGAACACTGAAGCTTTCTTT.

This chain joins TRBV14 and TRBJ2-7, with 11 positions matching TRBD1. Germline values: CDR1 SGHDN, CDR2 FVKESK. The CDR3 is made up of 15 amino acids. J gave up 4 bases and V 4 bases, and 6 bases lay outside the gene matches. In DNA form, the CDR3 reads TGTGCCAGCAGCCTGTCGGGACAGGGGGGATACGAGCAGTACTTC. This codes for CASSLSGQGGYEQYF.

To note about this clone: At one of its ends the junction is not consistent with the germline gene, which may arise from a read error. J is TRBJ1-1 and V is TRBV14; D remains unclear. The V gene's germline CDR1 is SGHDN and CDR2 FVKESK. This CDR3 comprises 16 residues. CDR3 amino acids: CASSQDLGIQNTEASF. The DNA for the CDR3 is TGTGCCAGCAGCCAAGATCTAGGGATACAGAACACTGAAGCTTCCTTT.

The chain combines TRBV4-1 with TRBJ2-5; D might be TRBD1 or TRBD2, each matching 5 bases. The CDR3 is 14 amino acids. Germline CDR1 is MGHRA and CDR2 is YSYEKL. V was shortened by 3 bases and J by 2 bases, with 10 bases between the two germline ends. The CDR3 DNA is TGCGCCAGCAGCCAGGGGGATAGACAAGAGACCCAGTACTTC. Translation: CASSQGDRQETQYF.

This clone was seen once. The V and J genes are TRBV6-5 and TRBJ1-5; TRBD1 agrees at 7 bases. The CDR3 is made up of 15 amino acids. V gave up 0 bases and J gave up 9 bases; unmatched junction bases: 8. Germline CDR1 is MNHEY and CDR2 is SVGAGI. In DNA form, the CDR3 reads TGTGCCAGCAGTTACTCTGGAGACAGGGCGGTGCCCCAGCATTTT. This codes for CASSYSGDRAVPQHF.

The chain couples TRBV7-2 to TRBJ1-1; D ambiguous. Germline CDR1 is SGHTA and CDR2 is FQGNSA. The CDR3 consists of 13 residues. V lost 3 bases and J 3 bases, leaving 8 bases between the germline ends. CDR3 residues: CASSLRAYTEAFF. The CDR3 DNA reads TGTGCCAGCAGCTTGAGGGCCTACACTGAAGCTTTCTTT.

J is TRBJ2-2 and V is TRBV9; tentatively, D is TRBD1 (5 bases). The V end lost 1 base, the J end lost 2 bases, and 12 bases lay between the germline ends. The V gene's germline CDR1 is SGDLS and CDR2 YYNGEE. This CDR3 region has 16 residues. The CDR3 loop is CASSVITGPNTGELFF. DNA of the CDR3: TGTGCCAGCAGCGTAATCACAGGCCCAAACACCGGGGAGCTGTTTTTT.

The V call is TRBV19, the J call TRBJ2-3; D may be TRBD2 (6 bases). V lost 4 bases and J 1 base, leaving 9 bases between the germline ends. This CDR3 has 14 residues. CDR1 is LNHDA and CDR2 is SQIVND in the germline V gene (reference sequence). The CDR3 loop reads CASSKVAGTDTQYF. In nucleotides, the CDR3 is TGTGCCAGTAGTAAGGTAGCGGGCACAGATACGCAGTATTTT.

The J gene is TRBJ1-2, the V gene TRBV30; weak D call: TRBD1 (5 bases). There are 11 residues in the CDR3. Between the trimmed V and J ends, which lost 4 bases and 7 bases, there was a span of 10 bases. Germline CDR1 GTSNPN, CDR2 SVGIG (reference sequence). The CDR3 nucleotides are TGTGCCTGGAACCCGGGGGGTGGCTACACCTTC. This sequence encodes CAWNPGGGYTF.

This chain connects TRBV5-4 to TRBJ2-3; 12 bases are shared with TRBD2. The trim removed 4 bases at V and 3 bases at J, leaving 9 bases unmatched. CDR1 and CDR2 from the germline V gene are SGHNT and YYREEE (reference sequence). The CDR3 covers 17 residues. The CDR3 spells CASSPEVGLAGTDTQYF. The CDR3 DNA is TGTGCCAGCAGCCCGGAGGTAGGACTAGCGGGAACAGATACGCAGTATTTT. Full variable domain (missing parts from reference TRBV5-4 and TRBJ2-3): ETGVTQSPTHLIKTRGQQVTLRCSSQSGHNTVSWYQQALGQGPQFIFQYYREEENGRGNFPPRFSGLQFPNYSSELNVNALELDDSALYLCASSPEVGLAGTDTQYFGPGTRLTVL.